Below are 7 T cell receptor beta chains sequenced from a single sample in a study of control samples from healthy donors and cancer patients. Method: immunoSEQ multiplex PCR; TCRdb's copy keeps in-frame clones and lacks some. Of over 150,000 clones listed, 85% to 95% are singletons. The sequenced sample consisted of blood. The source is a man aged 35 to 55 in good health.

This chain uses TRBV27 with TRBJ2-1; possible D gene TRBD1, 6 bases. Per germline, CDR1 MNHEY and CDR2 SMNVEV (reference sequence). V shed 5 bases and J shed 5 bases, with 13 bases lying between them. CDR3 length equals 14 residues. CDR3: CASSLDRLNNEQFF. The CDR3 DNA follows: TGTGCCAGCAGTCTAGACAGGCTTAACAATGAGCAGTTCTTC.

Here the CDR3 DNA reads TGTGCCAGCAGTTACTCCGGCAGGGGAGGCGAGCAGTACTTC. Amino acids: CASSYSGRGGEQYF. The chain combines TRBV6-2 or TRBV6-3 with TRBJ2-7; D is tentatively TRBD1 or TRBD2 (6 bases each). Germline assignment: CDR1 MNHEY and CDR2 SVGEGT. CDR3 length: 14 amino acids. Trimming shortened V by 0 bases and J by 6 bases, and 12 bases separated the two germline ends.

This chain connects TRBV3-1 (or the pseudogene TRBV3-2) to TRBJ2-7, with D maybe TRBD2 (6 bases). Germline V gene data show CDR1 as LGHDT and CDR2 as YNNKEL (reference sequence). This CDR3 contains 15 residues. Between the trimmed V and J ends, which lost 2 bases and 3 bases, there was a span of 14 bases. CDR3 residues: CASSQRMEGLYEQYF. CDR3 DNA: TGTGCCAGCAGCCAACGGATGGAGGGACTCTACGAGCAGTACTTC.

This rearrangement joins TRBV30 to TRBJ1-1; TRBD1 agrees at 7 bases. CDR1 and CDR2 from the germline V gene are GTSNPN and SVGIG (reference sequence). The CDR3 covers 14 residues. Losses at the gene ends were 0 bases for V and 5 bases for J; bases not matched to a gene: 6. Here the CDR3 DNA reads TGTGCCTGGAGTGTAACAGGGGTGGGAACTGAAGCTTTCTTT. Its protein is CAWSVTGVGTEAFF.

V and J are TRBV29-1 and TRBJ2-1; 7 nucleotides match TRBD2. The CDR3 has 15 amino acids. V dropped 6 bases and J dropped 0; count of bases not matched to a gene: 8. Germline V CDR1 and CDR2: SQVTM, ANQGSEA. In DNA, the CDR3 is TGCAGCGTCCCAAACCTAGCGGCCTCCTACAATGAGCAGTTCTTC. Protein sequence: CSVPNLAASYNEQFF.

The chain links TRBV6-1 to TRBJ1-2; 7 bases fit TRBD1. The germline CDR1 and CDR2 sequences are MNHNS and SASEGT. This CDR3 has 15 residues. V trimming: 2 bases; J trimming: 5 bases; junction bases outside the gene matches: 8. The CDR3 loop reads CASSESTGSPYGYTF. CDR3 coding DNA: TGTGCCAGCAGTGAATCGACAGGGAGTCCATATGGCTACACCTTC.

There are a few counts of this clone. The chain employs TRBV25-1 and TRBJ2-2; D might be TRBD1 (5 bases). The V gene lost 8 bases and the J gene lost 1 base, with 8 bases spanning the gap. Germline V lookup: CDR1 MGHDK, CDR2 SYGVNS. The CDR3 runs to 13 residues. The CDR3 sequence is CASQGWNTGELFF. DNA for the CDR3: TGTGCCAGCCAGGGCTGGAACACCGGGGAGCTGTTTTTT.